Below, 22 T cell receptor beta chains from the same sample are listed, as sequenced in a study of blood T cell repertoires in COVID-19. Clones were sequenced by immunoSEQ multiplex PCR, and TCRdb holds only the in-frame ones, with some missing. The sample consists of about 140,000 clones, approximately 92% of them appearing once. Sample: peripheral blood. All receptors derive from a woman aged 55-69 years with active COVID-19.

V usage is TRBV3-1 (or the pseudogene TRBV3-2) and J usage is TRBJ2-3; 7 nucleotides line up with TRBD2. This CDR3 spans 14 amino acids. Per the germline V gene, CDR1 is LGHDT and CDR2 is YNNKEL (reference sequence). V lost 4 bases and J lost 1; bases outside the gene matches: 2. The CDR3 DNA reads TGTGCCAGCAGCCCCACTAGCGGCACAGATACGCAGTATTTT. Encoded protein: CASSPTSGTDTQYF.

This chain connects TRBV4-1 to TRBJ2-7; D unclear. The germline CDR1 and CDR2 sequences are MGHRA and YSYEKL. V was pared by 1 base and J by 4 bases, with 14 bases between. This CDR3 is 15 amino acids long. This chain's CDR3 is CASSQVGSALYEQYF. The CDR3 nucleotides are TGCGCCAGCAGCCAAGTAGGAAGCGCGTTGTACGAGCAGTACTTC.

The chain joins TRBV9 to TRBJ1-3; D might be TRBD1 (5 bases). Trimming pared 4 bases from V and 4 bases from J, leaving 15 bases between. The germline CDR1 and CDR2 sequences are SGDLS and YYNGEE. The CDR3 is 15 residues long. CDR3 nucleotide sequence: TGTGCCAGCAGCATCCAGGGTTTTGCCGGAAACACCATATATTTT. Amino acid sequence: CASSIQGFAGNTIYF.

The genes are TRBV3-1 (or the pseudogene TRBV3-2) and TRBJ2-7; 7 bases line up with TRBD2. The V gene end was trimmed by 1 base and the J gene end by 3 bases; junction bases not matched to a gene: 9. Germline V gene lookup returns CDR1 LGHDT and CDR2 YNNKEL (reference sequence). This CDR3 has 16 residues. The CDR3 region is CASSQVLSGANYEQYF. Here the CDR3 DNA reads TGTGCCAGCAGCCAAGTACTGAGCGGGGCGAACTACGAGCAGTACTTC.

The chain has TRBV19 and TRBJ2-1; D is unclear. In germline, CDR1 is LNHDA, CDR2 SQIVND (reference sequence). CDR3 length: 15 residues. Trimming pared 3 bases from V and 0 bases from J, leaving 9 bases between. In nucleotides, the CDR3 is TGTGCCAGTAGTATTCGAGGTAACTCCTACAATGAGCAGTTCTTC. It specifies CASSIRGNSYNEQFF.

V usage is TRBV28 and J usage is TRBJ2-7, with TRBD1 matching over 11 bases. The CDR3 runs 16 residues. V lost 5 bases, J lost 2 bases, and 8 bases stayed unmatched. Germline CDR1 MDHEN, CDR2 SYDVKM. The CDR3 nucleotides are TGTGCCAGCAGTAATTCCGGGACAGGGGGTCCCTACGAGCAGTACTTC. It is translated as CASSNSGTGGPYEQYF.

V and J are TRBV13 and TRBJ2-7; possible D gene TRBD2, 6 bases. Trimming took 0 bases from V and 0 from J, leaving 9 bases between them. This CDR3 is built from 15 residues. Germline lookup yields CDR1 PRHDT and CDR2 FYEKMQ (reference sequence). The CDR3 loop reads CASSLGGSGSYEQYF. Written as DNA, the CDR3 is TGTGCCAGCAGCTTAGGGGGTAGCGGCTCCTACGAGCAGTACTTC. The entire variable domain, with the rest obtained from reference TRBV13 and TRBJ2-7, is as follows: AAGVIQSPRHLIKEKRETATLKCYPIPRHDTVYWYQQGPGQDPQFLISFYEKMQSDKGSIPDRFSAQQFSDYHSELNMSSLELGDSALYFCASSLGGSGSYEQYFGPGTRLTVT.

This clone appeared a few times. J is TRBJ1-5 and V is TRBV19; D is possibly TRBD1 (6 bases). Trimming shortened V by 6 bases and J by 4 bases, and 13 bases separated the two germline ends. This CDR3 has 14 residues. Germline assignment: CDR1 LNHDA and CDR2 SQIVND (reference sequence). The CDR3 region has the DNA TGTGCCAGTAGGGGGGCGGGCTGGAATCAGCCCCAGCATTTT. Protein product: CASRGAGWNQPQHF.

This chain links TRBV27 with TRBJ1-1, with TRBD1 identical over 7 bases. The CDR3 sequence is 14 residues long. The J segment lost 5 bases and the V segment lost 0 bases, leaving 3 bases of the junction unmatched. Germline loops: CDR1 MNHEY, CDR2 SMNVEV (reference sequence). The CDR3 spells CASSLSGRGTEAFF. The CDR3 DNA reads TGTGCCAGCAGTTTATCGGGCAGGGGGACTGAAGCTTTCTTT.

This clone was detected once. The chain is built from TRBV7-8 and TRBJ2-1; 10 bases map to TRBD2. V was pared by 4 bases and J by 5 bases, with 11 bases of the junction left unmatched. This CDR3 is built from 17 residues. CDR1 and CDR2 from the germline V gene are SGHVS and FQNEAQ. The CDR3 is CASSSIAGGRKDNEQFF. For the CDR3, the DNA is TGTGCCAGCAGCTCAATAGCGGGAGGTCGAAAGGACAATGAGCAGTTCTTC.

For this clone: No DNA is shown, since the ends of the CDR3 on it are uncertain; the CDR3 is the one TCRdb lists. CDR3 sequence: CASSSSGHLYEQYF. The gene calls are TRBV28 and TRBJ2-7; the table calls TRBD1, which could not be checked here. The CDR3 numbers 14 amino acids, ends counted. The germline V gene has CDR1 MDHEN and CDR2 SYDVKM.

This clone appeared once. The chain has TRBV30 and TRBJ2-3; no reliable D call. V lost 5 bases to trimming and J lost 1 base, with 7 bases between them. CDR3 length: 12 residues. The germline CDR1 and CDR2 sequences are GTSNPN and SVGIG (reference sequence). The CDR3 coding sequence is TGTGCCTGGCTGCTAGGCACAGATACGCAGTATTTT. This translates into CAWLLGTDTQYF.

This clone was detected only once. The CDR3 loop reads CASSLVGPAGETQYF. As DNA, the CDR3 is TGTGCCAGCAGCTTAGTCGGGCCAGCGGGGGAGACCCAGTACTTC. The V and J genes are TRBV7-2 and TRBJ2-5; 7 positions agree with TRBD2. Per germline, CDR1 SGHTA and CDR2 FQGNSA. The J segment lost 5 bases and the V segment lost 1 base, leaving 7 bases of the junction unmatched. CDR3 length: 15 amino acids.

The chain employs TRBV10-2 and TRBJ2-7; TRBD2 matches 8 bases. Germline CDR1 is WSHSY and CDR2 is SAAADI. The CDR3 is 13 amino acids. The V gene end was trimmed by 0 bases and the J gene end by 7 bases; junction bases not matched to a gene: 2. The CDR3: CASSESRGGEQYF. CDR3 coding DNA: TGCGCCAGCAGTGAGTCCCGGGGGGGTGAGCAGTACTTC.

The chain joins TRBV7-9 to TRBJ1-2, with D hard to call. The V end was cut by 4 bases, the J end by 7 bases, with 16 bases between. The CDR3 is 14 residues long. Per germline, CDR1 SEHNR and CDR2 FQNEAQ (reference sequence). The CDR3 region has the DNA TGTGCCAGCAGCTCCCGAGGGCTTTCGGGTGGCTACACCTTC. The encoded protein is CASSSRGLSGGYTF.

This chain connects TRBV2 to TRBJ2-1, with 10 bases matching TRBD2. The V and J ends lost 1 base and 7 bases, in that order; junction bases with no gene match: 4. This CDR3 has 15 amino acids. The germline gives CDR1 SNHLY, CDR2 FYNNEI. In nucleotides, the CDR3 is TGTGCCAGCAGTGAAGGACTAGCGGGTTTTAATGAGCAGTTCTTC. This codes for CASSEGLAGFNEQFF.

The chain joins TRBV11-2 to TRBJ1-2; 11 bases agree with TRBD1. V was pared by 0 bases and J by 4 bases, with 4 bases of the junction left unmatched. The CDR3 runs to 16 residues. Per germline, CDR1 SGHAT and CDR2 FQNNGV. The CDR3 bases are TGTGCCAGCAGCTTAGAGAGGACAGGGGGCGTCTATGGCTACACCTTC. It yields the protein CASSLERTGGVYGYTF.

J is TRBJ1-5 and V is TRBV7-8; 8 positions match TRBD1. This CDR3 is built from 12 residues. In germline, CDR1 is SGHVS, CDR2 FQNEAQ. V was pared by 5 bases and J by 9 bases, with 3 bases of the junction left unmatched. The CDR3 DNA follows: TGTGCCAGCAGCATTACAGGGGGGCCCCAGCATTTT. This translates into CASSITGGPQHF.

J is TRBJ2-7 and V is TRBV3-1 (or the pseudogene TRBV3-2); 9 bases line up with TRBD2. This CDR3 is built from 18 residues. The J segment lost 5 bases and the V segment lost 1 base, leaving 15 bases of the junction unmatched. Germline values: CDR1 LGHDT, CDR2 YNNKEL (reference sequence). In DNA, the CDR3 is TGTGCCAGCAGCCAAGGATCATGGGGGAGCGGGAGGTCGAACGAGCAGTACTTC. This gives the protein CASSQGSWGSGRSNEQYF.

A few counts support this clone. The CDR3 DNA sequence: TGTGCCATCAGTGTCCCGGGAGGGGAGATCGAGCAGTACTTC. Residues: CAISVPGGEIEQYF. V is TRBV10-3 and J is TRBJ2-7; 8 positions match TRBD2. Trimming took 4 bases from V and 6 from J; bases not matched to a gene: 8. This CDR3 region has 14 residues. Germline V gene data show CDR1 as ENHRY and CDR2 as SYGVKD.

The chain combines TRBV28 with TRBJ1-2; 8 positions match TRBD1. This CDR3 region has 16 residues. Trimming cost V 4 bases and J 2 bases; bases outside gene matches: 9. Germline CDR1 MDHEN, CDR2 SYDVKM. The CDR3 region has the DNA TGTGCCAGCAGTTCCCTCGGACAGGGAACGAACTATGGCTACACCTTC. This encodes CASSSLGQGTNYGYTF.

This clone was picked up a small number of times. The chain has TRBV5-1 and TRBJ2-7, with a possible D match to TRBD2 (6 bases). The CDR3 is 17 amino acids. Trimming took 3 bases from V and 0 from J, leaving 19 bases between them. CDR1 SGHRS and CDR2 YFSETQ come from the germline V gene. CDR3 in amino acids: CASSSRDSISSSYEQYF. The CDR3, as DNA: TGCGCCAGCAGCTCCCGGGACTCAATTTCAAGCTCCTACGAGCAGTACTTC.